This T cell receptor (beta chain) appears in the sequencing data of a study of human T cells and chemical hapten exposure. Findings and limits, study-wide: Having alopecia, the donors may differ immunologically from healthy people.

This clonotype came up a few times. The antigen is unknown. TCRdb called the RACE reads again in MiXCR, with one record for every CDR3 protein. Of some 89,000 distinct CDR3 sequences in the sample, 25% to 35% were seen once. Described time point: patch test 3, about 24 weeks after DPC sensitization. Treatment described: therapeutic diphenylcyclopropenone sensitization with weekly scalp DPC. This CDR3 comprises 13 residues. V lost 0 bases to trimming and J lost 3 bases, with 4 bases between them. CDR1 and CDR2 from the germline V gene are SGHVS and FQNEAQ. This TCR came from a man aged 35 to 55 with alopecia areata. Some clones in this sample may be carry-over from other donors' samples. The J gene is TRBJ2-3, the V gene TRBV7-8; D not resolved. Sample: whole blood, taken in connection with sensitization to the hapten diphenylcyclopropenone (DPC). The CDR3 spells CASSLAPTDTQYF. DNA for the CDR3: TGTGCCAGCAGCTTAGCGCCTACAGATACGCAGTATTTT.